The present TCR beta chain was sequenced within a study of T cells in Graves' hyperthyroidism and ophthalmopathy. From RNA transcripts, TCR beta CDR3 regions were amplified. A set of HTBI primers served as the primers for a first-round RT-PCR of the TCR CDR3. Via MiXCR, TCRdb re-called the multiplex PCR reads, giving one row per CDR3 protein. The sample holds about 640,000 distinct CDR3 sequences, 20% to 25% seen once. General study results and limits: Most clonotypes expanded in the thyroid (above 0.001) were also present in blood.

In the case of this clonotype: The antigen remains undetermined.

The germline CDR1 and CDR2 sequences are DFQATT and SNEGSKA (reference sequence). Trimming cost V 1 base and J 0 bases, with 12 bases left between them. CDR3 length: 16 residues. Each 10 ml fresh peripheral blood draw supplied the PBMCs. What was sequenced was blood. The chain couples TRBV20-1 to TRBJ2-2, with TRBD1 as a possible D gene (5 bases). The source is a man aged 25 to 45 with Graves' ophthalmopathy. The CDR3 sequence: CSARGGRVSNTGELFF. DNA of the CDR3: TGCAGTGCTAGAGGGGGCCGGGTCTCGAACACCGGGGAGCTGTTTTTT.